Each of the 19 T cell receptor beta chains below was sequenced from the same sample in a study of blood T cells in healthy people across ages. Using a J-beta primer mix together with a sample-barcoded 5' primer, a second PCR was run for roughly 7 to 11 cycles. TCRdb reanalysed the 5' RACE reads using MiXCR and keeps one entry per CDR3 protein. The sample has fewer than 2 million distinct CDR3 sequences; about 39% are singletons. What was sequenced was blood. The receptor source for this set is a human donor in good health.

The chain employs TRBV9 and TRBJ1-2; perhaps TRBD1 as D (5 bases). Germline assignment: CDR1 SGDLS and CDR2 YYNGEE. V was trimmed by 2 bases and J by 8 bases, leaving 16 bases between them. This CDR3 comprises 14 residues. The CDR3 spells CASSVDAGLMGYTF. For the CDR3, the DNA is TGTGCCAGCAGCGTCGACGCGGGACTAATGGGCTACACCTTC.

On this clonotype itself: Compared with germline, one end of the junction differs, possibly owing to a read error. CDR3 nucleotide sequence: TGTGCCAGCAGCCGTATCGGGACAGGGGGACAGGATGGCTATACCTTC. This sequence encodes CASSRIGTGGQDGYTF. V is TRBV27 and J is TRBJ1-2; 11 positions match TRBD1. The CDR3 sequence is 16 residues long. Looked up from germline, CDR1 is MNHEY and CDR2 is SMNVEV (reference sequence).

The chain uses TRBV14 and TRBJ1-4; D is unresolved. CDR3 length: 18 residues. With 2 bases removed from V and 4 bases from J, the gap between germline ends came to 20 bases. CDR1 is SGHDN, CDR2 FVKESK, per germline. The CDR3 DNA is TGTGCCAGCAGCCAAAGACGCACAAGACCATATTATAATGAAAAACTGTTTTTT. This gives the protein CASSQRRTRPYYNEKLFF.

This chain connects TRBV5-1 to TRBJ2-7, with D possibly TRBD2 on 7 matching bases. The length of the CDR3 is 15 residues. Trimming removed 4 bases at V and 2 bases at J, with 16 bases between. Per the germline V gene, CDR1 is SGHRS and CDR2 is YFSETQ. CDR3 protein: CASSVAGARTYEQYF. The CDR3 DNA sequence: TGCGCCAGCAGCGTCGCGGGGGCCCGCACCTACGAGCAGTACTTC. The variable domain in full, completed from reference TRBV5-1 and TRBJ2-7, reads KAGVTQTPRYLIKTRGQQVTLSCSPISGHRSVSWYQQTPGQGLQFLFEYFSETQRNKGNFPGRFSGRQFSNSRSEMNVSTLELGDSALYLCASSVAGARTYEQYFGPGTRLTVT.

The chain has TRBV6-6 and TRBJ1-5; a weak D match, TRBD1 (5 bases). Trimming cost V 0 bases and J 4 bases, with 10 bases left between them. The length of the CDR3 is 15 residues. Germline V gene data show CDR1 as MNHNY and CDR2 as SVGAGI (reference sequence). The CDR3 spells CASSYSFQGNQPQHF. CDR3 nucleotides: TGTGCCAGCAGTTACTCGTTTCAGGGTAATCAGCCCCAGCATTTT.

The chain employs TRBV7-9 and TRBJ2-1; tentatively, D is TRBD1 (5 bases). Trimming stripped 5 bases from V and 7 bases from J, with 12 bases between. CDR1 and CDR2 from the germline V gene are SEHNR and FQNEAQ (reference sequence). The CDR3 contains 13 residues. The CDR3 loop reads CASSPGITNEQFF. CDR3 nucleotide sequence: TGTGCCAGCAGCCCAGGGATCACGAATGAGCAGTTCTTC.

This clonotype came up a few times. The J gene is TRBJ2-7, the V gene TRBV6-2 or TRBV6-3; 7 nucleotides line up with TRBD1. J gave up 0 bases and V 2 bases, and 4 bases lay outside the gene matches. The CDR3 is 15 amino acids. Germline V gene sequence: CDR1 MNHEY, CDR2 SVGEGT. The CDR3 reads CASSYRGPSSYEQYF. CDR3 in DNA: TGTGCCAGCAGTTACAGGGGGCCGAGCTCCTACGAGCAGTACTTC.

This clonotype was counted at least ten times. V usage is TRBV4-3 and J usage is TRBJ2-3, with 7 bases that match TRBD1. With 2 bases clipped from V and 2 bases from J, the junction kept 1 base outside the gene matches. In germline, CDR1 is LGHNA, CDR2 YSLEER. The length of the CDR3 is 14 residues. For the CDR3, the DNA is TGCGCCAGCAGCCAAACAGGGGTCACAGATACGCAGTATTTT. Translating it yields CASSQTGVTDTQYF.

The rearrangement joins TRBV19 to TRBJ1-5; TRBD1 aligns across 7 bases. The CDR3 covers 11 residues. V gave up 7 bases and J gave up 15 bases; unmatched junction bases: 9. Germline V CDR1 and CDR2: LNHDA, SQIVND (reference sequence). The DNA of the CDR3 is TGTGCCAGTACTACCCCGGGACAGATGCATTTT. Residues: CASTTPGQMHF.

The rearrangement joins TRBV5-1 to TRBJ1-2; D possibly corresponds to TRBD1 (6 bases). CDR1 and CDR2 from the germline V gene are SGHRS and YFSETQ. This CDR3 spans 16 amino acids. Trimming left V 4 bases short and J 2 bases short, with 18 bases between. The CDR3 nucleotides are TGCGCCAGCAGCCTCGAGGGGGGGGCGTGGAACTATGGCTACACCTTC. It specifies CASSLEGGAWNYGYTF. The full variable domain, completed using reference TRBV5-1 and TRBJ1-2, is KAGVTQTPRYLIKTRGQQVTLSCSPISGHRSVSWYQQTPGQGLQFLFEYFSETQRNKGNFPGRFSGRQFSNSRSEMNVSTLELGDSALYLCASSLEGGAWNYGYTFGSGTRLTVV.

This clonotype was recorded a few times. One end of the junction fails to match germline, which may point to a read error. The chain employs TRBV28 and TRBJ2-4; TRBD2 is a possible D gene (6 bases). The J call may be in error: the DNA end matches TRBJ2-7 better. Germline V gene data show CDR1 as MDHEN and CDR2 as SYDVKM. The CDR3 has 14 residues. CDR3 residues: CASSFEEGTYEQYF. The CDR3, as DNA: TGTGCCAGTAGTTTCGAGGAGGGGACCTACGAGCAGTACTTC.

The rearrangement links TRBV20-1 to TRBJ2-4; TRBD1 is a possible D gene (5 bases). The CDR3 is made up of 14 amino acids. Germline CDR1 DFQATT, CDR2 SNEGSKA (reference sequence). The V end was cut by 0 bases, the J end by 9 bases, with 15 bases between. The CDR3 loop is CSAREWLSRGIQYF. The CDR3 coding sequence is TGCAGTGCTAGAGAATGGCTCTCTAGGGGCATTCAGTACTTC.

DNA for the CDR3: TGTGCCAGCAGTGAATCGGACAGGGTCTATGGCTACACCTTC. Its translation: CASSESDRVYGYTF. J is TRBJ1-2 and V is TRBV25-1; 8 bases agree with TRBD1. Looked up from germline, CDR1 is MGHDK and CDR2 is SYGVNS. The CDR3 contains 14 residues. The V and J ends lost 1 base and 4 bases, in that order; junction bases with no gene match: 2.

The table lists this clonotype with many counts. The rearrangement joins TRBV12-3 or TRBV12-4 to TRBJ1-6; D is undetermined. Trimming took 5 bases from V and 8 from J, leaving 10 bases between them. This CDR3 spans 13 amino acids. The CDR3 nucleotides are TGTGCCAGCAGTATAAATAGGGATTCACCCCTCCACTTT. Amino acid sequence: CASSINRDSPLHF.

This chain connects TRBV14 to TRBJ2-5; possibly TRBD2 for D (6 bases). Between the trimmed V and J ends, which lost 0 bases and 3 bases, there was a span of 14 bases. Per the germline V gene, CDR1 is SGHDN and CDR2 is FVKESK. The CDR3 contains 16 residues. CDR3 bases: TGTGCCAGCAGCCAAGAGGGGGAGGACAACAAAGAGACCCAGTACTTC. It yields the protein CASSQEGEDNKETQYF.

In its sample, this clonotype was seen a few times. The chain uses TRBV12-5 and TRBJ2-1, with D perhaps matching TRBD1 (6 bases). The germline V gene encodes CDR1 LGHNT and CDR2 FRNRAP. The CDR3 is 15 amino acids. Trimming took off 1 base at V and 1 base at J, with 8 bases between the two ends. The CDR3 nucleotides are TGTGCTAGTGGTTTGGGTCAGGGGTCCTACAATGAGCAGTTCTTC. Its translation is CASGLGQGSYNEQFF.

The V call is TRBV30, the J call TRBJ1-2; no definite D call. Germline CDR1 reads GTSNPN; CDR2 reads SVGIG (reference sequence). The CDR3 sequence is 14 residues long. The V and J ends lost 2 bases and 4 bases respectively, with 14 bases between them. The CDR3 is CAWSRSALGYGYTF. Written as DNA, the CDR3 is TGTGCCTGGAGTAGGAGTGCCTTGGGCTATGGCTACACCTTC.

The rearrangement links TRBV5-6 to TRBJ1-5; D might be TRBD1 (6 bases). Germline CDR1 and CDR2: SGHDT and YYEEEE. The ends were cut back, 3 bases at V and 9 bases at J, with 13 bases in the middle. This CDR3 contains 13 residues. The CDR3 spells CASSSMGARPQHF. In DNA form, the CDR3 reads TGTGCCAGCAGCTCCATGGGGGCCCGGCCCCAGCATTTT.

This clonotype was picked up a small number of times. The J gene is TRBJ2-5, the V gene TRBV4-2; TRBD1 matches 9 bases. J was trimmed by 5 bases and V by 4 bases; bases with no gene match: 8. The germline CDR1 and CDR2 sequences are LGHNA and YNFKEQ. This CDR3 comprises 15 residues. CDR3 nucleotides: TGTGCCAGCAGCCTGTCACAGGGGGCGTCGGAGACCCAGTACTTC. It encodes CASSLSQGASETQYF.